Below, one T cell receptor beta chain is given with its context. As yet, its antigen is unknown. Trimming stripped 5 bases from V and 2 bases from J, with 13 bases between. Looked up from germline, CDR1 is KGHSH and CDR2 is LQKENI. The CDR3 extends over 14 amino acids. The PCR employed 60 Vbeta primers together with 13 Jbeta primers. Profiling relied on immunoSEQ multiplex PCR, and the TCRdb table lists in-frame clones only, not all of them. The repertoire holds around 190,000 clones, with almost 80% as singletons. The data are from a study of cytomegalovirus exposure and HLA in healthy donors. Study at large: Assignment to the Caucasian-associated ancestry cluster applied to around 76% of the approximately 400 genotyped donors.

Study findings and constraints: A cluster of highly shared sequence variants was likely a sequencing artifact.

Samples came from healthy bone marrow donors. The chain links TRBV18 to TRBJ2-7; a possible D gene is TRBD1 (6 bases). Input material: PBMCs. The receptor's source is a woman younger than 30 in good health and CMV-seronegative. CDR3 region: CASSIPGQPYEQYF. CDR3 DNA: TGTGCCAGCTCAATCCCGGGACAACCCTACGAGCAGTACTTC.